Below, one T cell receptor beta chain is given with its context. Its target is not known. To make TCR beta libraries, researchers used iRepertoire HTBI primers and Arm-PCR of CDR3 regions. A single record per CDR3 protein comes from TCRdb applying MiXCR to the multiplex PCR reads. The sample lists 300,000 to 350,000 distinct CDR3 sequences, roughly 21% occurring once. This entry comes from a study of regulatory T cells in long-lasting Graves disease. Study-wide context: Patients met the persistent Graves' disease definition after over 5 years of antithyroid drugs with positive TSH receptor antibodies. Study-level results: Analyses excluded thyroid tissue, covering peripheral blood alone. Persistent patients had more shared public clonotypes (around 2,700) than new patients (about 970).

The sample's time point: persistent/refractory GD, antithyroid drugs over 5 years with positive TRAb. RNA extracted from PBMCs served as the sequencing template. The CDR3 contains 15 residues. V gave up 0 bases and J gave up 5 bases; unmatched junction bases: 5. Germline V gives CDR1 SGHAT, CDR2 FQNNGV. This TCR was recovered from a female donor with Graves disease. The sequencing here drew on peripheral blood mononuclear cells (PBMCs), taken when the disease was refractory, from a patient treated with antithyroid drugs. The V call is TRBV11-2, the J call TRBJ2-5; 8 bases map to TRBD2. The CDR3 nucleotides are TGTGCCAGCAGCTTAGATCCGGGGGGGGGGGAGACCCAGTACTTC. Residues: CASSLDPGGGETQYF.